This entry describes one T cell receptor beta chain. Its matching antigen is unknown. Per the germline V gene, CDR1 is MGHDK and CDR2 is SYGVNS. Unmatched junction bases numbered 6, after V lost 9 bases and J lost 1 base. The CDR3 totals 14 residues. The assay was immunoSEQ multiplex PCR, and TCRdb's table has in-frame clones only and misses some. Altogether tens of thousands of clones are present, more than 75% being singletons, with the ten largest covering around 7.5%. The source of the sample is a study of radiotherapy plus CTLA-4 blockade in lung cancer. Study in general: Objective responses were seen in around 19% of patients, disease control in about 30%.

Whole-study findings and limits: It was early blood T cell clone dynamics, with interferon-beta, that reportedly best predicted response.

Enrolled patients, whose metastatic non-small-cell lung cancer was chemo-refractory, received focal radiation plus CTLA-4 blockade with ipilimumab. The sequenced sample was peripheral blood, obtained from a patient treated with radiotherapy plus ipilimumab. The sequence was obtained from a human donor with non-small cell lung cancer who had stable disease on radiotherapy plus ipilimumab. The chain couples TRBV25-1 to TRBJ1-1, with 9 positions matching TRBD1. Here the CDR3 reads CASHGTGRNTEAFF. The DNA of the CDR3 is TGTGCCAGTCATGGGACAGGGAGGAACACTGAAGCTTTCTTT.